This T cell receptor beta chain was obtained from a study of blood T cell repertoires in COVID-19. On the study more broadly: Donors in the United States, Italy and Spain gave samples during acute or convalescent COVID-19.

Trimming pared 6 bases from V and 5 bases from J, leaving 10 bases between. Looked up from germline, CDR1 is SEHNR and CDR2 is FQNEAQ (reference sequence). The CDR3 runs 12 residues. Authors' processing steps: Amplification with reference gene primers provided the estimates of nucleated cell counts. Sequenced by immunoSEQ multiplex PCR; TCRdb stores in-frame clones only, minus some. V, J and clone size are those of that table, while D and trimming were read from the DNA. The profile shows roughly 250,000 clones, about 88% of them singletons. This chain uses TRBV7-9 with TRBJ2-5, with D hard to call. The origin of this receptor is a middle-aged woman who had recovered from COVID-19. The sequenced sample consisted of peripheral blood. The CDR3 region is CASSLFRETQYF. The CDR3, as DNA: TGTGCCAGCAGTTTATTTCGGGAGACCCAGTACTTC.